In its sample, the clone carrying this T cell receptor (beta chain) was seen a few times. These data are taken from a study of T-cell reconstitution after alpha-beta-depleted transplantation in children. V gave up 5 bases and J gave up 10 bases; unmatched junction bases: 9. The CDR3 is 14 residues long. Per germline, CDR1 SGDLS and CDR2 YYNGEE. Unique molecular identifiers were used to barcode this TCRbeta library. TCRdb redid the calling of the PCR reads with MiXCR, one entry per CDR3 protein. The sample records nearly 400,000 distinct CDR3 sequences, about 20% being singletons. Sequences were derived from PBMCs from the stem cell graft donor, sampled from the stem cell graft. The clonotype was recovered from a human donor who donated a stem cell graft to a child with acute myeloid leukemia. V gene TRBV9 combines with J gene TRBJ2-1; 10 positions match TRBD2. CDR3 sequence (DNA): TGTGCCAGCAGGGGGGATCTAGCGGGAGAAGAGCAGTTCTTC. Encoded protein: CASRGDLAGEEQFF.